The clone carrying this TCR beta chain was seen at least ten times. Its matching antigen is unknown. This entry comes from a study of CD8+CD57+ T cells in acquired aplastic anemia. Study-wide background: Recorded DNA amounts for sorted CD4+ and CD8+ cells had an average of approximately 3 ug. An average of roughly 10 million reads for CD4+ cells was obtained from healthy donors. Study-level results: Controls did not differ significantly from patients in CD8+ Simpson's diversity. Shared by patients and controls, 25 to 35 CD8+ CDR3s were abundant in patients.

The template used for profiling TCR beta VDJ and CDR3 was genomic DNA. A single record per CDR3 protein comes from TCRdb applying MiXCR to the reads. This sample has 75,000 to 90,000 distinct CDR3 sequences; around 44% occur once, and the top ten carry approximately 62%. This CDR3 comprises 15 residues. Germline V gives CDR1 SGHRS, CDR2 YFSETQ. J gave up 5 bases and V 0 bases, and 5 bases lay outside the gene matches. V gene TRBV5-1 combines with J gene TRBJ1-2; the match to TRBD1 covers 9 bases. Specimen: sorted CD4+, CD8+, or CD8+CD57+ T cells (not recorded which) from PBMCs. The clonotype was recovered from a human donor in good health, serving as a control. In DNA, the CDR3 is TGCGCCAGCAGCTTGGTTGGGACAGGGTTGTATGGCTACACCTTC. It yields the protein CASSLVGTGLYGYTF.